Listed here are 30 T cell receptor beta chains from one sample, sequenced in a study of T-cell reconstitution after alpha-beta-depleted transplantation in children. Unique molecular identifiers were incorporated into the prepared TCRbeta library. TCRdb independently ran MiXCR on the PCR reads; one entry per CDR3 protein. The sample lists roughly 610,000 distinct CDR3 sequences, over 9.5% occurring once. Source: PBMCs from the stem cell graft donor, taken from the stem cell graft. All receptors come from a human donor who donated a stem cell graft to a child with acute myeloid leukemia.

The chain is built from TRBV6-5 and TRBJ2-5; a weak D match, TRBD2 (5 bases). CDR3 length: 13 residues. V was pared by 2 bases and J by 7 bases, with 11 bases between. Per the germline V gene, CDR1 is MNHEY and CDR2 is SVGAGI. The CDR3 bases are TGTGCCAGCAGTTACCCGCTCGAGGGGACCCAGTACTTC. Its translation: CASSYPLEGTQYF.

The chain has TRBV20-1 and TRBJ2-4; D is unresolved. V was trimmed by 1 base and J by 0 bases, leaving 10 bases between them. Germline CDR1 DFQATT, CDR2 SNEGSKA (reference sequence). The length of the CDR3 is 15 residues. CDR3 sequence (DNA): TGCAGTGCTAGAGGGCTGCCAATAGCCAAAAACATTCAGTACTTC. Its protein product is CSARGLPIAKNIQYF.

The chain combines TRBV18 with TRBJ1-1, with a tentative D call TRBD1 (5 bases). CDR1 and CDR2 (germline): KGHSH, LQKENI. The CDR3 consists of 13 residues. The V end lost 4 bases, the J end lost 4 bases, and 10 bases lay between the germline ends. The CDR3 sequence: CASSQGRGTEAFF. CDR3 nucleotide sequence: TGTGCCAGCTCACAGGGACGAGGCACTGAAGCTTTCTTT.

V and J are TRBV29-1 and TRBJ1-1, with 11 bases that match TRBD1. J lost 5 bases, V lost 7 bases, and 6 bases had no gene match. Germline V lookup: CDR1 SQVTM, CDR2 ANQGSEA. This CDR3 is 13 amino acids long. The CDR3, as DNA: TGCAGCGCAGGGACAGGGGGGAGGACTGAAGCTTTCTTT. Its translation: CSAGTGGRTEAFF.

The chain combines TRBV12-5 with TRBJ1-1, with D hard to call. Trimming pared 7 bases from V and 8 bases from J, leaving 14 bases between. The germline gives CDR1 LGHNT, CDR2 FRNRAP. This CDR3 spans 12 amino acids. The CDR3 reads CASARGVREAFF. CDR3 DNA: TGTGCTAGTGCCCGCGGGGTTCGAGAAGCTTTCTTT.

This clonotype was detected ten times or more. This chain links TRBV29-1 with TRBJ2-5, with 7 positions matching TRBD1. V shed 6 bases and J 5 bases; nucleotides not matched to a gene: 6. The length of the CDR3 is 12 residues. Per germline, CDR1 SQVTM and CDR2 ANQGSEA. This CDR3 is CSVKQGRETQYF. DNA for the CDR3: TGCAGCGTCAAACAGGGGCGGGAGACCCAGTACTTC.

This clonotype was counted between two and nine times. The chain recombines TRBV6-5 with TRBJ2-1; TRBD2 aligns across 7 bases. The ends lost 2 bases at V and 8 bases at J; junction bases unmatched: 3. The CDR3 is 13 amino acids. Germline V gene sequence: CDR1 MNHEY, CDR2 SVGAGI. The CDR3 sequence: CASSYAGDHEQFF. The CDR3 DNA sequence: TGTGCCAGCAGTTACGCGGGGGACCATGAGCAGTTCTTC.

This clonotype was counted at least ten times. The gene calls are TRBV9 and TRBJ2-3; D unresolved. CDR1 and CDR2 (germline): SGDLS, YYNGEE. V gave up 0 bases and J gave up 6 bases, with 17 bases separating them. The CDR3 runs to 16 residues. The CDR3, as DNA: TGTGCCAGCAGCGTAGTGGCCGGCTCCCGGGTGGATACGCAGTATTTT. It yields the protein CASSVVAGSRVDTQYF.

This clonotype showed up many times. The chain links TRBV7-9 to TRBJ2-1, with TRBD1 matching over 8 bases. The J segment lost 2 bases and the V segment lost 4 bases, leaving 4 bases of the junction unmatched. The CDR3 is made up of 15 amino acids. CDR1 and CDR2 (germline): SEHNR, FQNEAQ (reference sequence). The CDR3 spells CASSSTGDPYNEQFF. The CDR3 DNA reads TGTGCCAGCAGCTCGACAGGGGACCCCTACAATGAGCAGTTCTTC.

This clonotype has at least ten counts. J is TRBJ2-7 and V is TRBV20-1; possibly TRBD1 for D (6 bases). From germline, CDR1 is DFQATT and CDR2 SNEGSKA (reference sequence). Between the trimmed V and J ends, which lost 5 bases and 3 bases, there was a span of 17 bases. The CDR3 is 14 amino acids. CDR3 coding DNA: TGCAGTGCTTTAGGGCAGGGACAAGGCTACGAGCAGTACTTC. Translation gives CSALGQGQGYEQYF.

This clonotype was observed a few times. The J gene is TRBJ1-5, the V gene TRBV3-1, with 7 bases fitting TRBD1. Germline lookup yields CDR1 LGHDT and CDR2 YNNKEL (reference sequence). With V trimmed by 6 bases and J by 8 bases, 7 bases remained unmatched. The CDR3 runs 13 residues. CDR3 sequence: CASSNRGGEPQHF. CDR3 bases: TGTGCCAGCAGTAACAGGGGCGGGGAGCCCCAGCATTTT. The variable domain in full, completed from reference TRBV3-1 and TRBJ1-5, reads DTAVSQTPKYLVTQMGNDKSIKCEQNLGHDTMYWYKQDSKKFLKIMFSYNNKELIINETVPNRFSPKSPDKAHLNLHINSLELGDSAVYFCASSNRGGEPQHFGDGTRLSIL.

CDR3: CSARARTGDNYNEQFF. The CDR3 DNA sequence: TGCAGTGCTAGAGCCCGTACAGGAGACAACTACAATGAGCAGTTCTTC. The chain carries TRBV20-1 and TRBJ2-1, with TRBD1 as a possible D gene (5 bases). This CDR3 is built from 16 residues. Germline CDR1 DFQATT, CDR2 SNEGSKA (reference sequence). V lost 1 base, J lost 3 bases, and 16 bases lay in between.

This clonotype was observed a few times. The chain recombines TRBV15 with TRBJ2-3, with 10 bases that match TRBD2. With V trimmed by 3 bases and J by 3 bases, 6 bases remained unmatched. This CDR3 comprises 16 residues. Per germline, CDR1 LNHNV and CDR2 YYDKDF (reference sequence). CDR3 in DNA: TGTGCCACCAGCAGGGGAGCGGGAGGGGGGACAGATACGCAGTATTTT. Amino acid sequence: CATSRGAGGGTDTQYF.

The chain uses TRBV7-6 and TRBJ1-1; 10 nucleotides agree with TRBD1. The CDR3 sequence is 15 residues long. V lost 6 bases and J lost 2; bases outside the gene matches: 6. Germline-derived CDR1 and CDR2 are SGHVS and FNYEAQ. CDR3 protein: CASSRSTGGNTEAFF. The CDR3 region has the DNA TGTGCCAGCAGTCGATCGACAGGGGGCAACACTGAAGCTTTCTTT.

The rearrangement links TRBV30 to TRBJ2-1; maybe TRBD2 (5 bases). V lost 6 bases and J 0 bases, leaving 15 bases between the germline ends. This CDR3 region has 15 residues. In germline, CDR1 is GTSNPN, CDR2 SVGIG (reference sequence). In DNA form, the CDR3 reads TGTGCCTGTACACCCAGCGGACGCTCCTACAATGAGCAGTTCTTC. Translating gives CACTPSGRSYNEQFF.

This clonotype has only a few counts. The V gene is TRBV20-1, the J gene TRBJ1-1; maybe TRBD1 (5 bases). The germline V gene has CDR1 DFQATT and CDR2 SNEGSKA (reference sequence). This CDR3 comprises 14 residues. The germline V and J ends were trimmed by 4 bases and 5 bases, with 17 bases remaining between them. CDR3 residues: CSATGTPGTTEAFF. The CDR3 DNA reads as TGCAGTGCTACCGGGACCCCGGGCACTACTGAAGCTTTCTTT.

This clonotype was recorded at least ten times. This chain connects TRBV20-1 to TRBJ2-1; 11 positions match TRBD2. Looked up from germline, CDR1 is DFQATT and CDR2 is SNEGSKA (reference sequence). V dropped 0 bases and J dropped 7; count of bases not matched to a gene: 5. CDR3 size: 15 residues. CDR3 sequence reads: CSARELAGVENEQFF. The CDR3 DNA reads as TGCAGTGCTAGAGAACTAGCGGGAGTCGAGAATGAGCAGTTCTTC.

This clonotype has a single count. The DNA of the CDR3 is TGTGCCAGCAGCCCTCTAGCGGGAGGGTGGGAGTACTTC. Protein sequence: CASSPLAGGWEYF. This sequence joins TRBV7-2 and TRBJ2-7; TRBD2 aligns across 12 bases. The CDR3 extends over 13 amino acids. The germline CDR1 and CDR2 sequences are SGHTA and FQGNSA. Germline trimming cut 5 bases from V and 11 bases from J; bases unmatched to any gene: 7.

The V and J genes are TRBV7-2 and TRBJ1-5; D may be TRBD1 (5 bases). Germline V gives CDR1 SGHTA, CDR2 FQGNSA. The CDR3 length is 15 residues. Deletions cut 2 bases from V and 7 bases from J, with 15 bases between. The CDR3 DNA follows: TGTGCCAGCAGCTTATTTTCTCAGGGTGGGCAGCCCCAGCATTTT. Translation gives CASSLFSQGGQPQHF.

This rearrangement joins TRBV7-2 to TRBJ2-1, with TRBD2 as a possible D gene (6 bases). V lost 1 base and J lost 10, with 14 bases in between. CDR1 is SGHTA, CDR2 FQGNSA, per germline. This CDR3 comprises 14 residues. The CDR3 region is CASSLVGGIKEQFF. Written as DNA, the CDR3 is TGTGCCAGCAGCTTAGTTGGCGGGATAAAAGAGCAGTTCTTC.

This clonotype came up many times. The gene calls are TRBV20-1 and TRBJ2-1; 8 nucleotides agree with TRBD2. Germline V gene lookup returns CDR1 DFQATT and CDR2 SNEGSKA (reference sequence). V shed 3 bases and J 7 bases; nucleotides not matched to a gene: 11. The CDR3 has 15 amino acids. The CDR3 spells CSASLLGLGENEQFF. CDR3 DNA: TGCAGTGCTAGTCTTTTGGGACTAGGCGAGAATGAGCAGTTCTTC.

This clonotype was observed at least ten times. The gene calls are TRBV9 and TRBJ2-1; tentative D call: TRBD2 (6 bases). The CDR3 sequence is 13 residues long. Germline V gene lookup returns CDR1 SGDLS and CDR2 YYNGEE. V gave up 3 bases and J gave up 9 bases, with 13 bases separating them. CDR3 protein: CASSGGTFPEQFF. In nucleotides, the CDR3 is TGTGCCAGCAGCGGTGGGACTTTTCCTGAGCAGTTCTTC.

This clonotype came up a few times. The chain uses TRBV30 and TRBJ2-3; D remains unclear. The CDR3 contains 12 residues. CDR1 is GTSNPN, CDR2 SVGIG, per germline (reference sequence). V lost 0 bases, J lost 5 bases, and 6 bases lay in between. The CDR3 here is CAWSVRVDTQYF. The CDR3, as DNA: TGTGCCTGGAGTGTCCGGGTAGATACGCAGTATTTT.

This clonotype has more than one count but fewer than ten. The rearrangement joins TRBV29-1 to TRBJ2-1; D unclear. Germline lookup yields CDR1 SQVTM and CDR2 ANQGSEA. Trimming took 1 base from V and 6 from J, leaving 7 bases between them. The CDR3 loop spans 12 amino acids. CDR3 in amino acids: CSVEGTGNEQFF. The CDR3 nucleotides are TGCAGCGTTGAAGGCACGGGCAATGAGCAGTTCTTC.

The CDR3 DNA follows: TGTGCCAGTAGTATAGCCGGACTAGCGGGAGTAGGGAACACCGGGGAGCTGTTTTTT. Encoded protein: CASSIAGLAGVGNTGELFF. This chain uses TRBV19 with TRBJ2-2; TRBD2 matches 13 bases. Trimming cost V 1 base and J 1 base; bases outside gene matches: 6. Germline-derived CDR1 and CDR2 are LNHDA and SQIVND (reference sequence). The CDR3 runs 19 residues.

The sample holds a few counts of this clonotype. The rearrangement joins TRBV6-1 to TRBJ2-7; TRBD2 might be the D (6 bases). Trimming took off 6 bases at V and 3 bases at J, with 15 bases between the two ends. The CDR3 has 14 residues. CDR1 is MNHNS and CDR2 is SASEGT in the germline V gene. The CDR3 is CASRVTSTLYEQYF. For the CDR3, the DNA is TGTGCCAGCAGGGTAACTAGCACTCTCTACGAGCAGTACTTC.

V is TRBV10-3 and J is TRBJ2-7; D possibly corresponds to TRBD2 (6 bases). Trimming removed 3 bases at V and 1 base at J, with 10 bases between. Germline V gene data show CDR1 as ENHRY and CDR2 as SYGVKD. CDR3 length equals 14 residues. For the CDR3, the DNA is TGTGCCATCAGTGATGATAGCGGTTCCTACGAGCAGTACTTC. Its translation: CAISDDSGSYEQYF.

This clonotype was seen repeatedly, ten times or more. The rearrangement uses TRBV12-3 or TRBV12-4 and TRBJ1-2; unclear D gene. The CDR3 totals 13 residues. The V gene lost 6 bases and the J gene lost 2 bases, with 10 bases spanning the gap. The CDR3 nucleotides are TGTGCCAGCAGCCCAACAGAGAACTATGGCTACACCTTC. It yields the protein CASSPTENYGYTF.

V usage is TRBV3-1 and J usage is TRBJ1-4; TRBD1 might be the D (5 bases). The V end was cut by 4 bases, the J end by 8 bases, with 17 bases between. This CDR3 spans 15 amino acids. Looked up from germline, CDR1 is LGHDT and CDR2 is YNNKEL (reference sequence). CDR3 region: CASSLSQGGVEKLFF. The CDR3 bases are TGTGCCAGCAGCCTGTCCCAGGGAGGAGTGGAAAAACTGTTTTTT.

This clonotype was recorded at least ten times. Written as DNA, the CDR3 is TGTGCCAGCAGTCGCGGACCGGGACTCATTGGTCAGCCCCAGCATTTT. Its translation: CASSRGPGLIGQPQHF. This chain uses TRBV12-3 or TRBV12-4 with TRBJ1-5, with D maybe TRBD1 (5 bases). The CDR3 is 16 amino acids. V gave up 5 bases and J gave up 6 bases, with 20 bases separating them.